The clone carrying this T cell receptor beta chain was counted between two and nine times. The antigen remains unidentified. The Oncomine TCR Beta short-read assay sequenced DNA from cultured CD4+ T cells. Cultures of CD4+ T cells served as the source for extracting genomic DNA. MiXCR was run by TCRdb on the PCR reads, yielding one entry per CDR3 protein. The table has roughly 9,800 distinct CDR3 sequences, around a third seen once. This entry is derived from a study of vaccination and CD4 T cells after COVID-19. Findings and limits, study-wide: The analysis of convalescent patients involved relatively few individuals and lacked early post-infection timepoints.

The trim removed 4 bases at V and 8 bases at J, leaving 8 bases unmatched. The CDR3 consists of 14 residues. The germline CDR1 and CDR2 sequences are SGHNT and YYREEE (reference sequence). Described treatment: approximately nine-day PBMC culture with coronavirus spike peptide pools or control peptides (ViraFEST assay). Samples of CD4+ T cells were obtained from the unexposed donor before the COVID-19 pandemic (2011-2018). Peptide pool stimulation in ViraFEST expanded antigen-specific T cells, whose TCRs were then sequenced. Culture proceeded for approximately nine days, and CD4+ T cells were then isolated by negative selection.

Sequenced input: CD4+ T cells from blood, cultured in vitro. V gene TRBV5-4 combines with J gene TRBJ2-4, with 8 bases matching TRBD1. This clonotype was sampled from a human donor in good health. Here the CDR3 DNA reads TGTGCCAGCAGCCAACCGGACAGGGTGGACATTCAGTACTTC. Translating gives CASSQPDRVDIQYF.